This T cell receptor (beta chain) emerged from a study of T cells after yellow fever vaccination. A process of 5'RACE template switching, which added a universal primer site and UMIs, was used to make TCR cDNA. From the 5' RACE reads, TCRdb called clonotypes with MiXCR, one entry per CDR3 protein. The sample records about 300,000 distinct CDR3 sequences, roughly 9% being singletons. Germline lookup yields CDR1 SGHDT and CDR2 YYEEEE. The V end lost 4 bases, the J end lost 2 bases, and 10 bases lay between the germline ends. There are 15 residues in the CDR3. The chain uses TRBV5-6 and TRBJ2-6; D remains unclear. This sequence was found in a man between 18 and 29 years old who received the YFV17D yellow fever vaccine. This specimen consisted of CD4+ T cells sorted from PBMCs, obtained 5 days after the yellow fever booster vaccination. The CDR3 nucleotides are TGTGCCAGCAGCCTGATTATCCCTGGGGCCAACGTCCTGACTTTC. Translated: CASSLIIPGANVLTF.